This T cell receptor (beta chain) originates from a study of control samples from healthy donors and cancer patients. Here immunoSEQ multiplex PCR was the method, and the copy in TCRdb shows in-frame clones only, minus some. The repertoire holds 150,000 or so clones, with around 94% as singletons. V shed 4 bases, J shed 0 bases, and the junction held 8 bases outside the gene matches. The CDR3 has 19 residues. Looked up from germline, CDR1 is MNHEY and CDR2 is SVGEGT. The receptor's source is a man aged 60 to 69 with colorectal cancer. V usage is TRBV6-2 or TRBV6-3 and J usage is TRBJ2-3; 15 positions agree with TRBD2. Sequencing was carried out using PBMCs. CDR3 protein: CASSWGGTSGGLSTDTQYF. The CDR3 region has the DNA TGTGCCAGCAGTTGGGGTGGGACTAGCGGGGGGCTGAGCACAGATACGCAGTATTTT.